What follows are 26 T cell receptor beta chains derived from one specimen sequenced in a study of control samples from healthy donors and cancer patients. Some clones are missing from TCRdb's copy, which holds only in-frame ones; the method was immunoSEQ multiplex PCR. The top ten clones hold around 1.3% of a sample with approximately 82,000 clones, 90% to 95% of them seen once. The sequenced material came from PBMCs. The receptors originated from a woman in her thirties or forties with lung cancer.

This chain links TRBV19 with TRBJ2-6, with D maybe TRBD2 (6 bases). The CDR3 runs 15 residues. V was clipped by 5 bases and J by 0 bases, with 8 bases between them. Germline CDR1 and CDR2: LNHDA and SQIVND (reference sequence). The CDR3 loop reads CASSPGDSGANVLTF. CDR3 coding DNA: TGTGCCAGTAGTCCGGGGGACTCTGGGGCCAACGTCCTGACTTTC.

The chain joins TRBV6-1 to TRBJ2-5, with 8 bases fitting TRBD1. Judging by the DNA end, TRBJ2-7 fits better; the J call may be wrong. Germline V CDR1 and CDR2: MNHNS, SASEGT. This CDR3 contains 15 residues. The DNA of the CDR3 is TGTGCCAGCAGTGAAGCGACAGGGGCGAACTACGAGCAGTACTTC. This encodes CASSEATGANYEQYF.

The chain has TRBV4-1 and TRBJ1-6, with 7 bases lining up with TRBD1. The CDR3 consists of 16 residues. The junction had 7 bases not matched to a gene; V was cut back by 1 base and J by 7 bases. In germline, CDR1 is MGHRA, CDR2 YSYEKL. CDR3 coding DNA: TGCGCCAGCAGCCAAGCACCAGGGGGAAAAAATTCACCCCTCCACTTT. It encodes CASSQAPGGKNSPLHF.

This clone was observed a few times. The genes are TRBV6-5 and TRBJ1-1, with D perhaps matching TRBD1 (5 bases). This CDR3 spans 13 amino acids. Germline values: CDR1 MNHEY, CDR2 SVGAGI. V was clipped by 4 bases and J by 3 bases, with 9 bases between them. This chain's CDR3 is CASSSQGYTEAFF. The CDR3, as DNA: TGTGCCAGCAGTTCTCAGGGTTACACTGAAGCTTTCTTT.

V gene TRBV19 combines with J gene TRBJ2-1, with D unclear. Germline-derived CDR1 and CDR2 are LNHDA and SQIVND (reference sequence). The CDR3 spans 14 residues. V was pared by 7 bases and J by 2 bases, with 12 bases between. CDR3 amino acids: CASIPTGTYNEQFF. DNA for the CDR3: TGTGCCAGTATCCCGACGGGCACCTACAATGAGCAGTTCTTC.

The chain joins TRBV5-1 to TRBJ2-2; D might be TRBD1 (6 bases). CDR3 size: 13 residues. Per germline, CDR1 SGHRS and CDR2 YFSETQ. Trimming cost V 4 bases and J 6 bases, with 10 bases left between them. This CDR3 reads CASSQGQPGELFF. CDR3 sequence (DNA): TGCGCCAGCAGCCAAGGACAGCCCGGGGAGCTGTTTTTT.

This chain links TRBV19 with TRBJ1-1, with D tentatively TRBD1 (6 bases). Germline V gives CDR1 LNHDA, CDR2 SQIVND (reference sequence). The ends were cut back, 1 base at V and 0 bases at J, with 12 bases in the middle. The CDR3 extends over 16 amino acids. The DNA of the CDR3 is TGTGCCAGTAGTATAGGGCCCGGGACACTGAACACTGAAGCTTTCTTT. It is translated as CASSIGPGTLNTEAFF.

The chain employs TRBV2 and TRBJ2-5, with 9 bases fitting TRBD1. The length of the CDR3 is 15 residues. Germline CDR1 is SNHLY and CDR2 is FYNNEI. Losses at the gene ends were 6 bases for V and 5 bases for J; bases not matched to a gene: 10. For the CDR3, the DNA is TGTGCCAGCAGGAAAGAACAACAGGGGGCCGAGACCCAGTACTTC. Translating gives CASRKEQQGAETQYF.

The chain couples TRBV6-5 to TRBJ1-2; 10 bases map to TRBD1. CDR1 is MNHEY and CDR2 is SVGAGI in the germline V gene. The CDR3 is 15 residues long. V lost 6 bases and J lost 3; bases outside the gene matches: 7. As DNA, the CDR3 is TGTGCCAGCAGCCGCACCGGGACAGGGGACTATGGCTACACCTTC. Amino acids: CASSRTGTGDYGYTF.

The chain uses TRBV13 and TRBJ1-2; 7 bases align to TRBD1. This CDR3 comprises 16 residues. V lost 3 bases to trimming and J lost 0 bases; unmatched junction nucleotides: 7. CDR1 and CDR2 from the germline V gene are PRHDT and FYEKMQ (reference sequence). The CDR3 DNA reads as TGTGCCAGCAGCTTTACGGGGACAGCGGCTAACTATGGCTACACCTTC. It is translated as CASSFTGTAANYGYTF.

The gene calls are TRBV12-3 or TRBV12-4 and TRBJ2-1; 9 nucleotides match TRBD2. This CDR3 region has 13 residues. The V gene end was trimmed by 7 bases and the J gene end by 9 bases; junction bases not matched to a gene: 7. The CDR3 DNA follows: TGTGCCAGCACCCCGGCGGGGGGGCTTGAGCAGTTCTTC. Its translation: CASTPAGGLEQFF.

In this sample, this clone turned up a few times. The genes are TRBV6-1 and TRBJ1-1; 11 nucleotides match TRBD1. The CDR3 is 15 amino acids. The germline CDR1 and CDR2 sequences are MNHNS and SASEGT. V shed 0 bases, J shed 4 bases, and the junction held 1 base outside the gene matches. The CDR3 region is CASSEAGTGGTEAFF. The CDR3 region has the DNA TGTGCCAGCAGTGAAGCCGGGACAGGGGGCACTGAAGCTTTCTTT.

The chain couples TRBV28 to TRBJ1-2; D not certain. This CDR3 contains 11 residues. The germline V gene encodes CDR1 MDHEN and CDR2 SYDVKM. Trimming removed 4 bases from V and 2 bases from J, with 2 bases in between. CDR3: CASSSNYGYTF. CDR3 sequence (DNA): TGTGCCAGCAGTTCCAACTATGGCTACACCTTC.

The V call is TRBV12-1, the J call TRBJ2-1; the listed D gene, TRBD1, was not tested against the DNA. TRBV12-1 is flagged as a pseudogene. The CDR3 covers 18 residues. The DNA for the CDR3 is TGTGCCAGAACCGGGACAGGGGACACTCCAAGCTCCTACAATGAGCAGTTCTTC. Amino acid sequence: CARTGTGDTPSSYNEQFF.

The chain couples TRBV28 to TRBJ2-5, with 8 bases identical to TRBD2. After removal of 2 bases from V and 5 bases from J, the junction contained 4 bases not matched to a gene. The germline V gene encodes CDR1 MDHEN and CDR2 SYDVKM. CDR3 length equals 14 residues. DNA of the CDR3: TGTGCCAGCAGTTTAGCGGGGGGTAGGGAGACCCAGTACTTC. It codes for CASSLAGGRETQYF.

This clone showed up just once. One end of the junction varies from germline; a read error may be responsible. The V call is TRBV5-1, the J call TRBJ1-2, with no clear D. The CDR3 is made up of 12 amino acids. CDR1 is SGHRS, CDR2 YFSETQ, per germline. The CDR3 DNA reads TGCGCCAGCAGCTTGAGTAACTACGGCTACACCTTC. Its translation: CASSLSNYGYTF.

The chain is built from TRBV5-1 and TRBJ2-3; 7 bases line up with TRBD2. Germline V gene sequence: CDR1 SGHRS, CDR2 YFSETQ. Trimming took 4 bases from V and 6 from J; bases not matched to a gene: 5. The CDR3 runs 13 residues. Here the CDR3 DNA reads TGCGCCAGCAGCGCCTTGGGAGGGGATACGCAGTATTTT. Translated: CASSALGGDTQYF.

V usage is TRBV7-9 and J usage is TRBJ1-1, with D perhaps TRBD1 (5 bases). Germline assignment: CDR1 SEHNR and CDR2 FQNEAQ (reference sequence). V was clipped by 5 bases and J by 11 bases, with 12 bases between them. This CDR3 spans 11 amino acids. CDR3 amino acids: CASSHTGLAFF. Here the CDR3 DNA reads TGTGCCAGCAGCCATACAGGCTTGGCTTTCTTT.

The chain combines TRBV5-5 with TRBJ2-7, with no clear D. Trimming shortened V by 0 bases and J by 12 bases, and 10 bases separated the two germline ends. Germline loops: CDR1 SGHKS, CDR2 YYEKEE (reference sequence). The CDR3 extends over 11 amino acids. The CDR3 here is CASSLVSGWYF. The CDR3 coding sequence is TGTGCCAGCAGCTTGGTGTCAGGTTGGTACTTC.

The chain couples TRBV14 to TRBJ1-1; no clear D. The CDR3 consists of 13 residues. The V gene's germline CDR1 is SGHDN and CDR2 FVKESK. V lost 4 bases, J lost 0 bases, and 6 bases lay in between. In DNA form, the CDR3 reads TGTGCCAGCAGCCGGAAGATGAACACTGAAGCTTTCTTT. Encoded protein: CASSRKMNTEAFF.

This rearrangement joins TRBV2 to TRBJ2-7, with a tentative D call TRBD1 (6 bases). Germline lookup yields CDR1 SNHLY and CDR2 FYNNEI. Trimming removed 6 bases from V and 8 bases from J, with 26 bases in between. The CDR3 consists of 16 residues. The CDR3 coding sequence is TGTGCCAGCAGCCCTGGTGACGGGACACCCCTTTTGAAGCAGTACTTC. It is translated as CASSPGDGTPLLKQYF.

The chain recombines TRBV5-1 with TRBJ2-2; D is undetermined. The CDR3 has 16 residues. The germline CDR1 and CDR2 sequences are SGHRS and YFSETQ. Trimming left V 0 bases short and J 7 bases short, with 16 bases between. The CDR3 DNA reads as TGCGCCAGCAGCTTGGGAAGATCGATGGGGATCGGGGAGCTGTTTTTT. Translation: CASSLGRSMGIGELFF. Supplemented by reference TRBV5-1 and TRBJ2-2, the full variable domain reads KAGVTQTPRYLIKTRGQQVTLSCSPISGHRSVSWYQQTPGQGLQFLFEYFSETQRNKGNFPGRFSGRQFSNSRSEMNVSTLELGDSALYLCASSLGRSMGIGELFFGEGSRLTVL.

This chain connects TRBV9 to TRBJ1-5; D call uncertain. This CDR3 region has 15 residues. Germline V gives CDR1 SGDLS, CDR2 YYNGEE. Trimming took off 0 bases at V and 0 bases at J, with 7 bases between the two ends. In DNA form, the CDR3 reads TGTGCCAGCAGCGTAGGACACTATAGCAATCAGCCCCAGCATTTT. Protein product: CASSVGHYSNQPQHF.

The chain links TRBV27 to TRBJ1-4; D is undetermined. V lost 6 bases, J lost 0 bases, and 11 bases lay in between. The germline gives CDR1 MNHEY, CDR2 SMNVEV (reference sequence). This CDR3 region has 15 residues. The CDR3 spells CASRPRPATNEKLFF. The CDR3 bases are TGTGCCAGCAGACCTCGACCTGCAACTAATGAAAAACTGTTTTTT.

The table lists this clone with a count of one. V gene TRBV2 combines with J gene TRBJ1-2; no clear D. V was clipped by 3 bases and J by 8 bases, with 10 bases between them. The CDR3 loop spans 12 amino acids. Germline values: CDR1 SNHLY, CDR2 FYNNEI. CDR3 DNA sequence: TGTGCCAGCAGTGAGAGAAAAGGGGGCTACACCTTC. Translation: CASSERKGGYTF.

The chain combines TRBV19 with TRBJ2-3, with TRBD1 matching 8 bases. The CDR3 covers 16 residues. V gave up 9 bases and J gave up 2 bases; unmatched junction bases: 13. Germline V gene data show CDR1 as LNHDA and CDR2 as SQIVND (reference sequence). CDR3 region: CASSGTGVLSTDTQYF. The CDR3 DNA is TGTGCCAGCAGTGGGACAGGAGTACTTTCCACAGATACGCAGTATTTT.